The sequence of this T cell receptor (beta chain) was determined in a study of shared clonotypes between healthy human individuals. J gave up 2 bases and V 0 bases, and 6 bases lay outside the gene matches. Germline values: CDR1 SGHRS, CDR2 YFSETQ. There are 16 residues in the CDR3. Some clones are missing from TCRdb's copy, which holds only in-frame ones; the method was immunoSEQ multiplex PCR. The table includes 1,500,000 or so clones, approximately 98.5% detected once. Healthy HIV-negative adults with no recent acute infections or vaccinations were recruited as donors. The chain links TRBV5-1 to TRBJ1-2; 8 bases line up with TRBD1. This clonotype was sampled from a man aged 25-40 years in good health. The sequencing input was naive CD4+ T cells sorted from blood. Noted subset: CD45RA+ positively selected. CDR3 DNA sequence: TGCGCCAGCAGCTTGGCCGGACAGGGAGACAACTATGGCTACACCTTC. Translating it yields CASSLAGQGDNYGYTF.